This TCR beta chain was profiled in a study of control samples from healthy donors and cancer patients. The V gene lost 5 bases and the J gene lost 5 bases, with 6 bases spanning the gap. Germline V gene lookup returns CDR1 SNHLY and CDR2 FYNNEI. The CDR3 spans 11 residues. The table came from immunoSEQ multiplex PCR; TCRdb's copy has only in-frame clones and leaves some out. The sample lists tens of thousands of clones; 85% were seen once. The sample consisted of blood. This clonotype was sampled from a man aged 25-45 years in good health. The chain joins TRBV2 to TRBJ1-1; D remains unclear. CDR3 sequence reads: CASSLQTEAFF. The CDR3 DNA follows: TGTGCCAGCAGTTTACAGACTGAAGCTTTCTTT.